This is a list of T cell receptor beta chains from one sample in a study of T cell responses to AZD1222 COVID-19 vaccine. The method was immunoSEQ multiplex PCR; TCRdb's version includes in-frame clones alone and lacks a portion of them. Of approximately 50,000 clones in the sample, 85% were seen once. The specimen comprised peripheral blood, sampled on day 0 of MenACWY control vaccination. The receptors shown here come from an adult in good health. Each CDR3 is given with its conserved first and last residue.

V gene,CDR3 protein
TRBV2,CASIQGSNSPLHF
TRBV19,CASSIRGGPDTQYF
TRBV30,CAWGGPLSGANVLTF
TRBV6-1,CASSEAPGYGYTF
TRBV7-2,CASSLATGMRGRNTEAFF
TRBV9,CASSVGQGSSYNEQFF
TRBV3-1/TRBV3-2,CASSGQATSYEQYF
TRBV18,CASSPPVPRGTEQYF
TRBV11-2,CASSQTYIYEQYF
TRBV28,CASSPGLADYNEQFF
TRBV4-2,CASSQATGPGEYEQYF
TRBV6-1,CASSEGYGYTF
TRBV16,CASSLFGPGQGSYEQYF
TRBV14,CASSQGPSGFTDTQYF
TRBV5-1,CASSFEGVGYEQYF
TRBV28,CASSLSGGAGANVLTF
TRBV2,CASLGGGAEQYF
TRBV4-3,CASSRTDRVIREKLFF
TRBV21-1,CASSNRQGEGGTNEKLFF
TRBV7-9,CASRRDRSLNEQFF
TRBV19,CASSEQSNQPQHF
TRBV3-1/TRBV3-2,CASSKKRPGTSSYEQYF
TRBV28,CASRYSRLAYEQYF
TRBV7-2,CASSFDGGNTIYF
TRBV30,CAWRPGTRLNEQFF
TRBV6-2/TRBV6-3,CASSAATGGGQPQHF
TRBV19,CASRNENSPYGEQYF
TRBV6-5,CASSYLGQNYGYTF
TRBV10-1,CASSEGEVLDEQFF
TRBV7-8,CASTRPGGRARSRELFF
TRBV18,CASSRRENTEAFF
TRBV30,CAWGRGHGELFF
TRBV2,CASRPRDTTLSGANVLTF
TRBV9,CASSVLPLQETQYF
TRBV19,CASSPSWGEGYEQYF
TRBV27,CASSFSTSGFYEQYF
TRBV27,CASSSRNSYEQYF
TRBV25-1,CASSELARLENNEQFF
TRBV6-5,CASSPAKVGQPQHF
TRBV5-1,CASSLTTGTPLNYGYTF
TRBV18,CASSPQAGGSYNEQFF
TRBV28,CASKLWGNTEAFF
TRBV2,CASSPWGVSSPYNEQFF
TRBV15,CATSSGQGTGELFF
TRBV6-5,CADAWTSENTGELFF
TRBV7-2,CASSLYRGSTDTQYF
TRBV6-2/TRBV6-3,CASSYSRQGNTEAFF
TRBV15,CATSRDGGGARDTQYF
TRBV11-2,CASSPLDRAGVAFF
TRBV27,CASSSPGLAGSTVGEQFF
TRBV7-2,CASSLGGRPEQYF
TRBV5-1,CASSNQRRDRVNTEAFF
TRBV7-8,CASSPITGPSEQYF
TRBV6-5,CASSPDGYGYTF
TRBV4-1,CASSQEGRGYGYTF
TRBV19,CASSASGMSTDTQYF
TRBV27,CASRDSGLEKLFF
TRBV28,CASSRARSQETQYF
TRBV15,CATSGPRGDRVVPNTEAFF